Each of the 7 T cell receptor beta chains below was sequenced from the same sample in a study of T cells in Graves' hyperthyroidism and ophthalmopathy (dated by TCRdb to the late 2010s). Preparation of the library involved multiplex PCR. Sequenced on an Illumina HiSeq 2000. TCR beta CDR3 regions were amplified from RNA transcripts. The TCR CDR3 was subjected to a first round of RT-PCR using the HTBI primer set and the Qiagen OneStep RT-PCR kit. The public reads were reanalyzed by TCRdb: fastp trimming at Q25, MiXCR alignment, in-frame beta chains only. Each record represents a unique CDR3 protein, reported with the most common genes and DNA among its rows. The sample table lists approximately 690,000 distinct CDR3 sequences, roughly 15% of them with a count of one. Under 15% of the sample is in the top ten clones. The sample comprised blood. These TCRs come from a woman aged 45-65 years with Graves' ophthalmopathy.

This clonotype was seen many times. The genes are TRBV28 and TRBJ2-1; possible D gene TRBD2, 5 bases. The CDR3 has 14 residues. Trimming took off 5 bases at V and 3 bases at J, with 11 bases between the two ends. In germline, CDR1 is MDHEN, CDR2 SYDVKM. In DNA, the CDR3 is TGTGCCAGCAGTCTACTAGACATCTACAATGAGCAGTTCTTC. Translating gives CASSLLDIYNEQFF.

This clonotype was detected only a few times. The chain is built from TRBV18 and TRBJ2-4; D is perhaps TRBD1 (6 bases). The germline V gene has CDR1 KGHSH and CDR2 LQKENI. V was shortened by 5 bases and J by 6 bases, with 14 bases between the two germline ends. This CDR3 has 14 amino acids. The CDR3: CASSTSGDGNIQYF. The CDR3 DNA is TGTGCCAGCTCAACGTCAGGGGATGGAAACATTCAGTACTTC.

This clonotype was detected a few times. The chain employs TRBV20-1 and TRBJ1-1, with TRBD1 identical over 12 bases. The CDR3 contains 15 residues. Germline loops: CDR1 DFQATT, CDR2 SNEGSKA (reference sequence). V gave up 0 bases and J gave up 11 bases; unmatched junction bases: 10. In DNA form, the CDR3 reads TGCAGTGCTAGAGATCCCGGGACAGGGGGCGCGGAGGCTTTCTTT. Its translation is CSARDPGTGGAEAFF.

The table lists this clonotype with many counts. The rearrangement joins TRBV6-2 or TRBV6-3 to TRBJ1-1; D uncertain. Between the trimmed V and J ends, which lost 6 bases and 1 base, there was a span of 9 bases. The CDR3 contains 13 residues. Germline-derived CDR1 and CDR2 are MNHEY and SVGEGT. The CDR3 loop reads CASRHGKNTEAFF. The CDR3 DNA sequence: TGTGCCAGCAGACACGGGAAGAACACTGAAGCTTTCTTT.

This chain links TRBV27 with TRBJ2-7; 7 bases align to TRBD2. Trimming cost V 3 bases and J 7 bases; bases outside gene matches: 21. The CDR3 runs 18 residues. Germline CDR1 is MNHEY and CDR2 is SMNVEV (reference sequence). Written as DNA, the CDR3 is TGTGCCAGCAGTTTGGGCCTCCAGCAAGCGGGAAAAAGGGGTGAGCAGTACTTC. Its protein product is CASSLGLQQAGKRGEQYF.

Ten or more counts support this clonotype. J is TRBJ1-1 and V is TRBV30; no clear D gene. This CDR3 is 11 amino acids long. Trimming shortened V by 5 bases and J by 1 base, and 5 bases separated the two germline ends. From germline, CDR1 is GTSNPN and CDR2 SVGIG (reference sequence). CDR3 in DNA: TGTGCCTGGGATAAGAACACTGAAGCTTTCTTT. This sequence encodes CAWDKNTEAFF.

This clonotype was seen many times. V is TRBV28 and J is TRBJ2-2, with TRBD1 as a possible D gene (5 bases). There are 16 residues in the CDR3. CDR1 MDHEN and CDR2 SYDVKM come from the germline V gene. Trimming left V 5 bases short and J 2 bases short, with 15 bases between. The CDR3 nucleotides are TGTGCCAGCAGTCCTTTAAGGGGCCGCAACACCGGGGAGCTGTTTTTT. Translating gives CASSPLRGRNTGELFF.